This TCR beta chain came from a study of cytomegalovirus exposure and HLA in healthy donors. This table comes from immunoSEQ multiplex PCR, and its TCRdb copy is limited to in-frame clones, with some not included. Counted here are 150,000 to 250,000 clones, 80% to 85% occurring once; the ten biggest clones make up roughly 1.2%. Findings and caveats of the study: Cytomegalovirus status, reportedly, was diagnosed with high specificity and sensitivity by the classifier. Rare TCR sequences predominated, though certain public TCRs were found in many donors.

With respect to this clone: The antigen is unknown.

The V segment lost 5 bases and the J segment 6 bases; nucleotides outside the gene matches: 7. This CDR3 contains 15 residues. Germline V gene sequence: CDR1 SNHLY, CDR2 FYNNEI. The sequence was obtained from a woman aged 25 to 45 in good health and CMV-seronegative. The specimen was PBMCs. The chain links TRBV2 to TRBJ2-3, with 11 bases lining up with TRBD2. In DNA, the CDR3 is TGTGCCAGCAGTCGGCTAGCGGGAGGAAGGGATACGCAGTATTTT. Its protein is CASSRLAGGRDTQYF.